The entry that follows covers one TCR beta chain sequence. The sample belongs to a study of cytomegalovirus exposure and HLA in healthy donors. PCR employed 60 Vbeta and 13 Jbeta primers. Produced via immunoSEQ multiplex PCR; TCRdb's table is partial and in-frame only. The sample records roughly 250,000 clones, approximately 80% being singletons. Trimming took 6 bases from V and 12 from J, leaving 27 bases between them. CDR3 length: 15 amino acids. Germline assignment: CDR1 SGHRS and CDR2 YFSETQ. The source of this sequence is a girl aged 2 to 9 in good health and CMV-seronegative. Input material: PBMCs. The chain joins TRBV5-1 to TRBJ1-1, with D tentatively TRBD1 (5 bases). The CDR3 DNA reads as TGCGCCAGCACCCCCCCAGGACGGACAACCTCCGCGCCTTTCTTT. Its protein product is CASTPPGRTTSAPFF.